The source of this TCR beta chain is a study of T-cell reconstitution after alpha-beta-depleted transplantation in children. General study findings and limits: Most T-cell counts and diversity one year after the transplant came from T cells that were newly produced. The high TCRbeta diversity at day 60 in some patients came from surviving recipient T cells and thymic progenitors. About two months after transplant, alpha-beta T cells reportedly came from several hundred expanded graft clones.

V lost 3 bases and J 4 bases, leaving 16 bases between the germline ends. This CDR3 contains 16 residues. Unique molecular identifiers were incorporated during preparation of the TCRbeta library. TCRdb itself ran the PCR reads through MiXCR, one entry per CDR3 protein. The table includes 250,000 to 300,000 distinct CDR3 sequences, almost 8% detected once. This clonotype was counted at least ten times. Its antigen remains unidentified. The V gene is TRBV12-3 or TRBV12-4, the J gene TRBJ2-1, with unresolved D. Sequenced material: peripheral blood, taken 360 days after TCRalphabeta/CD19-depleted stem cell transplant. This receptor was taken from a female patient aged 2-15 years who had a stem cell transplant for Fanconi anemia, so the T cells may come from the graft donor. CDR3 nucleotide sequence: TGTGCCAGCAGTTTCTCACGGATTGGGCCTTACAATGAGCAGTTCTTC. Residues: CASSFSRIGPYNEQFF.